The T cell receptor beta chain under discussion was sequenced for a study of siplizumab effects on memory and regulatory T cells. Study-wide points: Naive T cells apparently outstripped memory cells in diversity and seemed major alloresponse contributors. Memory cells that were CD4+ and unstimulated gave rise to alloreactive sequences, which siplizumab significantly reduced. Roughly 80-95% of proliferating CD4+ or CD8+ clones defied assignment to a naive or memory phenotype.

TCRdb's table, derived via immunoSEQ multiplex PCR, lists solely in-frame clones and lacks some. The sample yields more than 95,000 clones, around 93% seen once. The V gene's germline CDR1 is LGHNA and CDR2 YNFKEQ. V trimming: 2 bases; J trimming: 3 bases; junction bases outside the gene matches: 11. The CDR3 extends over 17 amino acids. Turning to this clone: Its antigen is unidentified.

This clonotype was sampled from a human donor in good health. The sample was CD4+ T cells sorted from blood. The chain has TRBV4-2 and TRBJ2-7; TRBD2 matches 9 bases. Here the CDR3 reads CASSQPSESGGNYEQYF. Written as DNA, the CDR3 is TGTGCCAGCAGCCAACCATCCGAAAGCGGGGGGAACTACGAGCAGTACTTC.